These 26 T cell receptor beta chains share one sample of origin, sequenced in a study of T-cell reconstitution after alpha-beta-depleted transplantation in children (TCRdb year 2016). What the treatment or condition label conveys for this sample: allogeneic hematopoietic cell transplantation with graft depleted of TCRalphabeta T cells and CD19 B cells. The protocol used for the library was PCR. These reads were obtained on an Illumina HiSeq 2500. TCR library preparation used molecular barcoding, with unique molecular identifiers applied to normalize quantification of the TCRbeta repertoire. The public reads were reanalyzed by TCRdb: fastp trimming at Q25, MiXCR alignment, in-frame beta chains only. CDR3 protein sequences are deduplicated, and each keeps its most common genes and DNA. Present in this sample are fewer than 550,000 distinct CDR3 sequences, 10% to 12% of which were seen just once. 12% to 15% of the sample belongs to the ten largest clones.

This sample comprised PBMCs, mostly from graft donor cells, obtained 180 days after TCRalphabeta/CD19-depleted stem cell transplant. The receptors derive from a female patient between 2 and 15 years old who had a stem cell transplant for aplastic anemia, so the T cells may come from the graft donor.

This sequence joins TRBV12-3 or TRBV12-4 and TRBJ2-3, with a possible D match to TRBD2 (6 bases). V was pared by 5 bases and J by 0 bases, with 12 bases between. CDR3 length: 15 amino acids. CDR3: CASSVASVSTDTQYF. The CDR3 region has the DNA TGTGCCAGCAGTGTCGCTAGCGTCAGCACAGATACGCAGTATTTT.

The genes are TRBV3-1 and TRBJ2-1; TRBD2 matches 8 bases. Germline CDR1 reads LGHDT; CDR2 reads YNNKEL (reference sequence). The CDR3 loop spans 15 amino acids. V shed 4 bases, J shed 2 bases, and the junction held 4 bases outside the gene matches. The CDR3 loop reads CASSPSGGTYNEQFF. In DNA form, the CDR3 reads TGTGCCAGCAGCCCGTCGGGAGGGACCTACAATGAGCAGTTCTTC.

This clonotype has only a few counts. This chain joins TRBV28 and TRBJ2-5; weak D call: TRBD1 (6 bases). This CDR3 has 12 residues. Germline V lookup: CDR1 MDHEN, CDR2 SYDVKM. The V end was cut by 7 bases, the J end by 4 bases, with 10 bases between. The DNA for the CDR3 is TGTGCCAGCAAGGGGGTCAGAGAGACCCAGTACTTC. It is translated as CASKGVRETQYF.

The rearrangement joins TRBV21-1 to TRBJ2-7; the table names TRBD1, a call not compared with the DNA. TRBV21-1 is a known pseudogene. This CDR3 has 13 amino acids. This CDR3 is CASSKGDAGEQYV. The CDR3 nucleotides are TGTGCCAGCAGCAAAGGGGACGCTGGTGAGCAGTACGTC.

This clonotype was counted only a few times. The rearrangement joins TRBV13 to TRBJ2-1, with 8 bases identical to TRBD2. This CDR3 has 16 amino acids. CDR1 PRHDT and CDR2 FYEKMQ come from the germline V gene (reference sequence). The junction had 5 bases not matched to a gene; V was cut back by 4 bases and J by 0 bases. The CDR3 nucleotides are TGTGCCAGCAGCTCGACCAGCGGGGGCTCCTACAATGAGCAGTTCTTC. This translates into CASSSTSGGSYNEQFF.

Only a few counts were recorded for this clonotype. This chain connects TRBV24-1 to TRBJ1-5; unclear D gene. V was pared by 4 bases and J by 5 bases, with 5 bases between. The germline gives CDR1 KGHDR, CDR2 SFDVKD. This CDR3 spans 12 amino acids. CDR3 residues: CATSDRDQPQHF. Here the CDR3 DNA reads TGTGCCACCAGTGACCGAGATCAGCCCCAGCATTTT.

This clonotype was counted a few times. The V and J genes are TRBV12-3 or TRBV12-4 and TRBJ2-1; 7 nucleotides align to TRBD1. This CDR3 region has 16 residues. J gave up 0 bases and V 6 bases, and 8 bases lay outside the gene matches. The chain's CDR3 is CASSLTGAYSYNEQFF. CDR3 nucleotides: TGTGCCAGCAGCCTAACAGGGGCCTACTCCTACAATGAGCAGTTCTTC.

This clonotype was recorded at least ten times. V is TRBV20-1 and J is TRBJ2-1; TRBD2 agrees at 7 bases. The germline V gene has CDR1 DFQATT and CDR2 SNEGSKA (reference sequence). This CDR3 is 13 amino acids long. Trimming at V came to 3 bases and at J to 9 bases, leaving 8 bases not matched to a gene. The CDR3 region has the DNA TGCAGTGCTAGCGGGGACGGGGGGAGTGAGCAGTTCTTC. The encoded protein is CSASGDGGSEQFF.

The chain carries TRBV4-3 and TRBJ2-2; 9 bases line up with TRBD2. The germline CDR1 and CDR2 sequences are LGHNA and YSLEER. J lost 6 bases, V lost 1 base, and 9 bases had no gene match. The CDR3 runs to 17 residues. CDR3 region: CASSQVGTSRMAGELFF. In DNA, the CDR3 is TGCGCCAGCAGCCAAGTTGGGACTAGCAGGATGGCCGGGGAGCTGTTTTTT.

This sequence joins TRBV7-9 and TRBJ1-1; D gene uncertain. V lost 4 bases and J 6 bases, leaving 9 bases between the germline ends. There are 12 residues in the CDR3. Germline CDR1 and CDR2: SEHNR and FQNEAQ (reference sequence). CDR3 coding DNA: TGTGCCAGCAGCTACCGACCAGCTGAAGCTTTCTTT. Translating it yields CASSYRPAEAFF.

The rearrangement links TRBV20-1 to TRBJ2-7; TRBD2 agrees at 11 bases. The CDR3 extends over 15 amino acids. Germline CDR1 is DFQATT and CDR2 is SNEGSKA (reference sequence). With 5 bases clipped from V and 2 bases from J, the junction kept 8 bases outside the gene matches. The CDR3 spells CSAPRTSGFAYEQYF. For the CDR3, the DNA is TGCAGTGCTCCGCGGACTAGCGGGTTTGCCTACGAGCAGTACTTC.

This clonotype was recorded a few times. V is TRBV5-1 and J is TRBJ2-2; no definite D call. Trimming stripped 4 bases from V and 4 bases from J, with 14 bases between. Germline V lookup: CDR1 SGHRS, CDR2 YFSETQ. CDR3 length: 15 amino acids. The CDR3 DNA reads TGCGCCAGCAGCCTTAGGACGGATCTCACCGGGGAGCTGTTTTTT. Translating gives CASSLRTDLTGELFF.

This rearrangement joins TRBV29-1 to TRBJ2-1, with a weak D call TRBD2 (5 bases). Germline CDR1 reads SQVTM; CDR2 reads ANQGSEA. The CDR3 is made up of 12 amino acids. V gave up 3 bases and J gave up 5 bases, with 8 bases separating them. The CDR3 loop is CSVDLRDNEQFF. The CDR3 DNA is TGCAGCGTTGATCTGAGGGACAATGAGCAGTTCTTC.

In this sample, this clonotype turned up many times. The genes are TRBV5-5 and TRBJ1-4, with 9 bases identical to TRBD1. CDR1 SGHKS and CDR2 YYEKEE come from the germline V gene (reference sequence). The CDR3 totals 16 residues. Germline trimming cut 4 bases from V and 7 bases from J; bases unmatched to any gene: 11. The CDR3 here is CASSGNPGQGFEKLFF. DNA for the CDR3: TGTGCCAGCAGCGGTAACCCGGGACAGGGATTTGAAAAACTGTTTTTT.

The chain is built from TRBV5-1 and TRBJ2-7; D is unresolved. The CDR3 consists of 14 residues. V lost 6 bases and J lost 2, with 15 bases in between. Looked up from germline, CDR1 is SGHRS and CDR2 is YFSETQ. The CDR3, as DNA: TGCGCCAGCAAGCTCCGGCCGGATACCTACGAGCAGTACTTC. Translation: CASKLRPDTYEQYF.

V is TRBV5-6 and J is TRBJ1-1; D gene uncertain. The CDR3 runs 12 residues. Germline CDR1 and CDR2: SGHDT and YYEEEE. The V and J ends lost 3 bases and 4 bases respectively, with 7 bases between them. Here the CDR3 reads CASSYSVTEAFF. CDR3 bases: TGTGCCAGCAGCTATTCAGTCACTGAAGCTTTCTTT.

This clonotype was observed many times. The CDR3 region has the DNA TGTGCCATCAGTGACCTAGCGGGAGAGTTAAATACGCAGTATTTT. Translation: CAISDLAGELNTQYF. This rearrangement joins TRBV10-3 to TRBJ2-3, with 10 bases fitting TRBD2. The CDR3 runs to 15 residues. CDR1 is ENHRY, CDR2 SYGVKD, per germline. V lost 3 bases and J lost 7; bases outside the gene matches: 7.

The CDR3 loop reads CASSLLRDYPREGEQFF. CDR3 bases: TGTGCCAGCAGCTTGCTCCGGGACTATCCCAGAGAGGGTGAGCAGTTCTTC. The J gene is TRBJ2-1, the V gene TRBV5-5; 7 bases line up with TRBD2. The CDR3 length is 17 residues. With V trimmed by 1 base and J by 9 bases, 16 bases remained unmatched. CDR1 is SGHKS and CDR2 is YYEKEE in the germline V gene (reference sequence).

This rearrangement joins TRBV10-3 to TRBJ1-2; a possible D gene is TRBD1 (5 bases). CDR3 length equals 14 residues. Trimming took 2 bases from V and 4 from J, leaving 11 bases between them. Germline loops: CDR1 ENHRY, CDR2 SYGVKD. The CDR3 DNA reads TGTGCCATCAGTGAGCGAGGGGTTAGCTATGGCTACACCTTC. Its protein is CAISERGVSYGYTF.

The rearrangement links TRBV12-3 or TRBV12-4 to TRBJ2-1; TRBD2 matches 11 bases. Trimming at V came to 6 bases and at J to 4 bases, leaving 17 bases not matched to a gene. The CDR3 runs to 19 residues. The CDR3 DNA reads as TGTGCCAGCAGCCAGCGTAGGTTAGCGGGAGGGCCCATATACAATGAGCAGTTCTTC. Translation gives CASSQRRLAGGPIYNEQFF.

In this sample, this clonotype turned up a few times. This sequence joins TRBV4-2 and TRBJ2-5; 8 nucleotides agree with TRBD2. The V gene's germline CDR1 is LGHNA and CDR2 YNFKEQ. The CDR3 consists of 15 residues. Losses at the gene ends were 2 bases for V and 1 base for J; bases not matched to a gene: 3. CDR3 region: CASSQTLAGQETQYF. The CDR3, as DNA: TGTGCCAGCAGCCAAACGCTAGCGGGCCAAGAGACCCAGTACTTC.

The chain is built from TRBV4-3 and TRBJ2-1, with D maybe TRBD2 (5 bases). Trimming left V 1 base short and J 2 bases short, with 9 bases between. CDR1 LGHNA and CDR2 YSLEER come from the germline V gene. This CDR3 spans 15 amino acids. Here the CDR3 DNA reads TGCGCCAGCAGCCAAGGGACTCACCCCTACAATGAGCAGTTCTTC. Translating it yields CASSQGTHPYNEQFF.

This chain uses TRBV7-2 with TRBJ1-2; no clear D. Germline values: CDR1 SGHTA, CDR2 FQGNSA. The CDR3 loop spans 15 amino acids. The V end lost 5 bases, the J end lost 2 bases, and 15 bases lay between the germline ends. The CDR3 loop is CASSLRRHLNYGYTF. In nucleotides, the CDR3 is TGTGCCAGCAGCCTTCGACGGCATCTAAACTATGGCTACACCTTC.

This clonotype was counted only a few times. The chain carries TRBV11-1 and TRBJ2-1, with 11 bases identical to TRBD2. The CDR3 length is 18 residues. V gave up 5 bases and J gave up 3 bases; unmatched junction bases: 12. Germline V gene data show CDR1 as SGHAT and CDR2 as FQDESV (reference sequence). CDR3 region: CASSASDRLAGRYNEQFF. In DNA form, the CDR3 reads TGTGCCAGCAGCGCCTCCGACCGACTAGCGGGACGCTACAATGAGCAGTTCTTC. Variable domain in full (rest from reference TRBV11-1 and TRBJ2-1): EAEVAQSPRYKITEKSQAVAFWCDPISGHATLYWYRQILGQGPELLVQFQDESVVDDSQLPKDRFSAERLKGVDSTLKIQPAELGDSAMYLCASSASDRLAGRYNEQFFGPGTRLTVL.

This clonotype has only a few counts. V gene TRBV13 combines with J gene TRBJ2-2; the D is unclear. The CDR3 covers 15 residues. CDR1 is PRHDT, CDR2 FYEKMQ, per germline (reference sequence). With 2 bases removed from V and 2 bases from J, the gap between germline ends came to 9 bases. CDR3 in amino acids: CASSLLWFNTGELFF. The CDR3 DNA follows: TGTGCCAGCAGCTTACTCTGGTTTAACACCGGGGAGCTGTTTTTT.

The V and J genes are TRBV27 and TRBJ2-7, with 9 bases identical to TRBD2. The germline V gene encodes CDR1 MNHEY and CDR2 SMNVEV (reference sequence). The CDR3 loop spans 16 amino acids. Losses at the gene ends were 3 bases for V and 3 bases for J; bases not matched to a gene: 9. As DNA, the CDR3 is TGTGCCAGCAGTTTTATAGGGGTAGCGGGAGTCTACGAGCAGTACTTC. As protein: CASSFIGVAGVYEQYF.